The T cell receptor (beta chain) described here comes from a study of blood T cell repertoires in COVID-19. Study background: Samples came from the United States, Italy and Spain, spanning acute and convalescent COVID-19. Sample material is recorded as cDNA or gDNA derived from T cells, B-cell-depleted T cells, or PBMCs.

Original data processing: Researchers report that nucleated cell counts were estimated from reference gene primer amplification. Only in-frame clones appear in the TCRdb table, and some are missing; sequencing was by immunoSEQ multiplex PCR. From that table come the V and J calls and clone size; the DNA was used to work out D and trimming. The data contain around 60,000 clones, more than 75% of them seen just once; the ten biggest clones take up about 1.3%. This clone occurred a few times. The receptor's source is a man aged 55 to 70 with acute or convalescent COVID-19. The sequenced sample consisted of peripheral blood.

The CDR3 DNA reads TGTGCCAGCAGCAAAAGGGGGCGAGAGCAGTTCTTC. It specifies CASSKRGREQFF. The rearrangement uses TRBV5-8 and TRBJ2-1; 7 bases agree with TRBD1. V was clipped by 4 bases and J by 10 bases; unmatched bases: 5. Looked up from germline, CDR1 is SGHTS and CDR2 is YDEGEE. The CDR3 is 12 residues long.